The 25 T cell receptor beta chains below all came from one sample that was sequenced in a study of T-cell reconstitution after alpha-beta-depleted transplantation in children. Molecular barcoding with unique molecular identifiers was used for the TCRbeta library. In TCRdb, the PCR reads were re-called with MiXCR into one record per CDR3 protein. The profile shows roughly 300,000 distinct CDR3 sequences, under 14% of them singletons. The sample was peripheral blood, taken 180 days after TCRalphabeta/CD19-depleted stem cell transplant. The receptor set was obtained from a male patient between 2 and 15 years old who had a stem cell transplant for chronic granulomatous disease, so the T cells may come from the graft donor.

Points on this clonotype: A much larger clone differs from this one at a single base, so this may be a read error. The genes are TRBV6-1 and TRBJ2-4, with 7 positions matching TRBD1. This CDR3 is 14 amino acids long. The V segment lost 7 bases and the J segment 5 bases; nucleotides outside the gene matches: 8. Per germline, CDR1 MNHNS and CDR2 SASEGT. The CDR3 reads CASTKAGGENIQYF. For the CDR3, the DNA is TGTGCCAGCACTAAGGCAGGGGGTGAAAACATTCAGTACTTC.

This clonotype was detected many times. CDR3 in DNA: TGTGCCAGCAGCTCGATGCCGGGTCCGGAGGATACGCAGTATTTT. It specifies CASSSMPGPEDTQYF. V is TRBV7-6 and J is TRBJ2-3, with D unresolved. The germline V and J ends were trimmed by 4 bases and 6 bases, with 17 bases remaining between them. CDR1 is SGHVS and CDR2 is FNYEAQ in the germline V gene. There are 15 residues in the CDR3.

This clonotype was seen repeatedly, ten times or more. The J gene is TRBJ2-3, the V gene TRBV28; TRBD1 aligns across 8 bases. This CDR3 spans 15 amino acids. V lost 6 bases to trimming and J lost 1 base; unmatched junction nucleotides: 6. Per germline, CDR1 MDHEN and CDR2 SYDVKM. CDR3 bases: TGTGCCAGCAGCCCCGGGACAGGCCGCACAGATACGCAGTATTTT. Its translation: CASSPGTGRTDTQYF.

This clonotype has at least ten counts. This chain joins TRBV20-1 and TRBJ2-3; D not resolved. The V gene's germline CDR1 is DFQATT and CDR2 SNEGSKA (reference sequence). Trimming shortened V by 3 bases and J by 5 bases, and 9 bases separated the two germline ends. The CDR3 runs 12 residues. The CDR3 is CSARASLDTQYF. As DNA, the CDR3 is TGCAGTGCTAGGGCCAGCTTAGATACGCAGTATTTT.

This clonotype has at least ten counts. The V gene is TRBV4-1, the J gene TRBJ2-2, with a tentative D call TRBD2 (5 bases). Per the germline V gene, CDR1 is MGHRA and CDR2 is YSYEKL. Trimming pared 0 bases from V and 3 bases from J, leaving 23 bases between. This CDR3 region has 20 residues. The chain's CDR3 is CASSQDHPAVPPPHTGELFF. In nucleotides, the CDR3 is TGCGCCAGCAGCCAAGATCACCCAGCGGTCCCCCCCCCGCACACCGGGGAGCTGTTTTTT.

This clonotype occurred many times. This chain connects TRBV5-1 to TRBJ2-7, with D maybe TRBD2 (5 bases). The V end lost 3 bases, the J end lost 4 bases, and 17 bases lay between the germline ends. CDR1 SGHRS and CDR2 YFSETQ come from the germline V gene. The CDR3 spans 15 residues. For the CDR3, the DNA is TGCGCCAGCAGCTACAGTGAGGGAATTGATTACGAGCAGTACTTC. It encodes CASSYSEGIDYEQYF.

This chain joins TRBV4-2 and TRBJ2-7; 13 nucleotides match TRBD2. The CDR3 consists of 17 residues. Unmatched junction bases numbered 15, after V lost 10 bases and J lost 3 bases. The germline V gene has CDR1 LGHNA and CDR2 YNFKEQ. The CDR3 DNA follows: TGTGCCATGGGCCTTAGGGTTGGGACTAGCGGGAACTACGAGCAGTACTTC. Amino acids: CAMGLRVGTSGNYEQYF.

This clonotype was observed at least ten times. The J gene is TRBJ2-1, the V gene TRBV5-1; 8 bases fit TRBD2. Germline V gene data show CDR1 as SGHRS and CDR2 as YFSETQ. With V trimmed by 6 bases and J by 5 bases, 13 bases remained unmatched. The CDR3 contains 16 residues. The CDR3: CASKGGRPNADNEQFF. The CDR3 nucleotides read TGCGCCAGCAAAGGCGGGAGGCCCAACGCCGACAATGAGCAGTTCTTC.

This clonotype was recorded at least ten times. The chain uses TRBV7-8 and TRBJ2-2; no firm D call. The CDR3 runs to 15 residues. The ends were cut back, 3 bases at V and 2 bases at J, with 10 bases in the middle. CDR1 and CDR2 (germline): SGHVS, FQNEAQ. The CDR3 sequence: CASSFLRPNTGELFF. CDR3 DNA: TGTGCCAGCAGCTTTCTTCGACCAAACACCGGGGAGCTGTTTTTT.

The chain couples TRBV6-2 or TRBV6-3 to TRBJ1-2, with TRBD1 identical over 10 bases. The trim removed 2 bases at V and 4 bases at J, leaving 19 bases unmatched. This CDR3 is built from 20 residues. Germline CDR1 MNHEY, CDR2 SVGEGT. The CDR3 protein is CASSYTEYGTGASEGYGYTF. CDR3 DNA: TGTGCCAGCAGTTACACGGAGTACGGGACAGGGGCCTCAGAGGGCTATGGCTACACCTTC.

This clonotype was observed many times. The CDR3: CASSLARQGGTEAFF. The CDR3 region has the DNA TGCGCCAGCAGCTTGGCCCGTCAGGGGGGTACTGAAGCTTTCTTT. The chain combines TRBV5-1 with TRBJ1-1; TRBD1 matches at 7 bases. V was pared by 0 bases and J by 5 bases, with 7 bases of the junction left unmatched. Per germline, CDR1 SGHRS and CDR2 YFSETQ. The CDR3 runs 15 residues.

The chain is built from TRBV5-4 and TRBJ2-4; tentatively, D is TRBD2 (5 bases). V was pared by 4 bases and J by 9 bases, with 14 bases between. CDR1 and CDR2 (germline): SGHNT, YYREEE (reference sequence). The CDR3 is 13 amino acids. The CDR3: CASSRGLSGIQYF. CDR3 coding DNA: TGTGCCAGCAGCCGTGGGCTGAGCGGCATTCAGTACTTC.

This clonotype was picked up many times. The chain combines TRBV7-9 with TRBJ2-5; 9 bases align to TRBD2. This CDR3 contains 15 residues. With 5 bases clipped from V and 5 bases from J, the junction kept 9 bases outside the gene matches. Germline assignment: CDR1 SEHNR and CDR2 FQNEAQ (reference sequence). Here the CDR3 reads CASSRSQREVETQYF. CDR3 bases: TGTGCCAGCAGCCGGAGTCAGCGGGAGGTTGAGACCCAGTACTTC.

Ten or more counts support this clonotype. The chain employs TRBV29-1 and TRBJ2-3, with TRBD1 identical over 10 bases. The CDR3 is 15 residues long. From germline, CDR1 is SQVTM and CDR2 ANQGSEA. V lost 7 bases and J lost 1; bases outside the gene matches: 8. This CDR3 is CSGARQGAGTDTQYF. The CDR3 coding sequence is TGCAGCGGGGCCCGACAGGGGGCTGGCACAGATACGCAGTATTTT.

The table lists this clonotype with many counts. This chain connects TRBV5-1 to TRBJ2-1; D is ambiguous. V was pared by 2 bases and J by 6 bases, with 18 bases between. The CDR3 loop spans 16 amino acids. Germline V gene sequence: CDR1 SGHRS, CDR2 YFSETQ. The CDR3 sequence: CASSLLDGARGNEQFF. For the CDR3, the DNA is TGCGCCAGCAGCTTATTGGACGGAGCCCGCGGCAATGAGCAGTTCTTC.

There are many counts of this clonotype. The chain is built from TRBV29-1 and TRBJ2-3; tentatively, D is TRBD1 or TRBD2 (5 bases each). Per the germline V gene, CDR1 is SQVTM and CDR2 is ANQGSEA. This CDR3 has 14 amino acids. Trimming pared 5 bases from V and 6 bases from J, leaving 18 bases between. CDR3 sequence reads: CSVPGPRVPDTQYF. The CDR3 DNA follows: TGCAGCGTTCCGGGACCCCGGGTTCCGGATACGCAGTATTTT.

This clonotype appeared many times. The DNA for the CDR3 is TGTGCCAGCAGTTACGTGAGACAACAAGGTCGCAATCAGCCCCAGCATTTT. This gives the protein CASSYVRQQGRNQPQHF. The chain recombines TRBV6-5 with TRBJ1-5; D ambiguous. The CDR3 has 17 amino acids. In germline, CDR1 is MNHEY, CDR2 SVGAGI. With 2 bases removed from V and 2 bases from J, the gap between germline ends came to 16 bases.

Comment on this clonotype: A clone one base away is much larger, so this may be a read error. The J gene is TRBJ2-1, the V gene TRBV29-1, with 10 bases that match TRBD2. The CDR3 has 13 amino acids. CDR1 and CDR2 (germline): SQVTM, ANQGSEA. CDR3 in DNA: TGCGGCGTTATCCTAGCGGGAGCAAAGGAGCAGTTCTTC. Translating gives CGVILAGAKEQFF.

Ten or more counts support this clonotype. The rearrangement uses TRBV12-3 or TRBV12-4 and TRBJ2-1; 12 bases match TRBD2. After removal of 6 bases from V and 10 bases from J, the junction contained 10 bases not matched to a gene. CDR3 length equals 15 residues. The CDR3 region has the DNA TGTGCCAGCAGACGATCTAGCGGGGGGGATGGAGAGCAGTTCTTC. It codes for CASRRSSGGDGEQFF.

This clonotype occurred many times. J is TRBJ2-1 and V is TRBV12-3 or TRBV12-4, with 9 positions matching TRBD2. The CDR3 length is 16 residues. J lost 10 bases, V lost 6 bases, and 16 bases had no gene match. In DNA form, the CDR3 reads TGTGCCAGCAGATTTAGAGGTGGCGGGAGGGCCTTCGAGCAGTTCTTC. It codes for CASRFRGGGRAFEQFF.

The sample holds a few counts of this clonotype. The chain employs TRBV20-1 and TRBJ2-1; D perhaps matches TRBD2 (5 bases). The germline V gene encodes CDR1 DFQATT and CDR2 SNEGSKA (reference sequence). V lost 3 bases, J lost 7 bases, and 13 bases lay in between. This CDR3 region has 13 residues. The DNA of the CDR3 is TGCAGTGCTAGTTCGATGACTAAGAATGAGCAGTTCTTC. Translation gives CSASSMTKNEQFF.

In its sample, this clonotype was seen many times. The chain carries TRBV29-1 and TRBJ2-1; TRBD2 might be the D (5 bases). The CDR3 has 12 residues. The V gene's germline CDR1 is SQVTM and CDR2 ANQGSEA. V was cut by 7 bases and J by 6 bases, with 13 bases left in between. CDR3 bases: TGCAGCGCCTCAAAGGGAGTCAATGAGCAGTTCTTC. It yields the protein CSASKGVNEQFF.

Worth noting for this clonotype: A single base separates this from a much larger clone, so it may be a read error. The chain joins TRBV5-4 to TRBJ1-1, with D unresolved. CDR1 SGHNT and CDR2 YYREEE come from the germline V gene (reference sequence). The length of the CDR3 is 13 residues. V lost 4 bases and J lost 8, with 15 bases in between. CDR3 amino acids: CASSPIDNGEAFF. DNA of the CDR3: TGTGCCAGCAGCCCTATCGACAACGGGGAAGCTTTCTTT.

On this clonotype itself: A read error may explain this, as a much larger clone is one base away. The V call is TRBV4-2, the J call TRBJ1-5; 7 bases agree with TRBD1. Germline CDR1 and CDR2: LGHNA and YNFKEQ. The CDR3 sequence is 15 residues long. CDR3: CASIQNTGENQPQHF. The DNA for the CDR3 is TGTGCCAGCATCCAAAACACAGGGGAGAATCAGCCCCAGCATTTT.

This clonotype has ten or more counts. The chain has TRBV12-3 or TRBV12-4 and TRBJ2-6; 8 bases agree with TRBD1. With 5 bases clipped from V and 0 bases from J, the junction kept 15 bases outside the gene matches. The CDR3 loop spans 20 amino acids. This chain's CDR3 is CASSPNVGQAQASGANVLTF. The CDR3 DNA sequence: TGTGCCAGCAGTCCCAATGTGGGACAGGCCCAAGCCTCTGGGGCCAACGTCCTGACTTTC.